Listed here are 10 T cell receptor beta chains from one sample, sequenced in a study of PD-L1 blockade in urothelial cancer. The method was immunoSEQ multiplex PCR; TCRdb's version includes in-frame clones alone and lacks a portion of them. The repertoire consists of 80,000 to 100,000 clones, with more than 75% occurring once and the leading ten covering more than 9%. The material was PBMCs, obtained around atezolizumab (anti-PD-L1) treatment. Receptors were obtained from a man between 65 and 79 years old with urothelial cancer.

The chain links TRBV6-1 to TRBJ1-1, with TRBD1 matching over 11 bases. Losses at the gene ends were 6 bases for V and 10 bases for J; bases not matched to a gene: 10. CDR3 length: 14 amino acids. Germline assignment: CDR1 MNHNS and CDR2 SASEGT. CDR3 sequence (DNA): TGTGCCAGCAGCGCCGGGACAGGGGGTGAGGGAGCTTTCTTT. It translates to CASSAGTGGEGAFF.

As to this clone: Different DNA sequences within this sample yield the same CDR3. This chain connects TRBV28 to TRBJ1-2; D is undetermined. The CDR3 has 12 amino acids. V lost 3 bases, J lost 4 bases, and 6 bases lay in between. From germline, CDR1 is MDHEN and CDR2 SYDVKM. The DNA of the CDR3 is TGTGCCAGCAGTTTCAGAGGCTATGGCTACACCTTC. Residues: CASSFRGYGYTF.

This chain connects TRBV7-3 to TRBJ2-3; D not certain. The germline CDR1 and CDR2 sequences are SGHTA and FQGTGA. This CDR3 comprises 14 residues. Trimming took off 2 bases at V and 4 bases at J, with 10 bases between the two ends. Here the CDR3 reads CASSLFPRPDTQYF. The CDR3 DNA reads as TGTGCCAGCAGCTTATTTCCTAGGCCAGATACGCAGTATTTT. The full variable domain, its missing parts supplied by reference TRBV7-3 and TRBJ2-3, is GAGVSQTPSNKVTEKGKYVELRCDPISGHTALYWYRQSLGQGPEFLIYFQGTGAADDSGLPNDRFFAVRPEGSVSTLKIQRTERGDSAVYLCASSLFPRPDTQYFGPGTRLTVL.

This clone came up once. J is TRBJ1-1 and V is TRBV5-1; the D gene is possibly TRBD1 (6 bases). Germline loops: CDR1 SGHRS, CDR2 YFSETQ. This CDR3 has 12 residues. V was cut by 0 bases and J by 14 bases, with 14 bases left in between. As DNA, the CDR3 is TGCGCCAGCAGCTTGGAGAAAAACAGGGTCTTCTTT. This gives the protein CASSLEKNRVFF.

The V and J genes are TRBV5-1 and TRBJ1-4; 9 nucleotides align to TRBD1. The germline gives CDR1 SGHRS, CDR2 YFSETQ. The CDR3 has 15 amino acids. The V gene end was trimmed by 1 base and the J gene end by 7 bases; junction bases not matched to a gene: 5. CDR3 loop: CASSLTGTGSEKLFF. DNA for the CDR3: TGCGCCAGCAGCTTGACCGGGACAGGGAGTGAAAAACTGTTTTTT.

The J gene is TRBJ2-7, the V gene TRBV7-8, with 12 nucleotides matching TRBD2. The CDR3 length is 15 residues. CDR1 SGHVS and CDR2 FQNEAQ come from the germline V gene. V gave up 6 bases and J gave up 5 bases; unmatched junction bases: 8. The CDR3 sequence: CASRLTSGSIDEQYF. CDR3 in DNA: TGTGCCAGCAGACTGACTAGCGGGAGCATAGACGAGCAGTACTTC.

Only one count was recorded for this clone. The chain uses TRBV4-2 and TRBJ2-7, with D possibly matching TRBD2 (5 bases). Between the trimmed V and J ends, which lost 0 bases and 4 bases, there was a span of 7 bases. CDR3 size: 13 residues. Germline loops: CDR1 LGHNA, CDR2 YNFKEQ. The DNA for the CDR3 is TGTGCCAGCAGCCAAGACGCGGGTTACGAGCAGTACTTC. Encoded protein: CASSQDAGYEQYF.

V gene TRBV7-8 combines with J gene TRBJ1-5; tentative D call: TRBD1 (6 bases). V lost 5 bases, J lost 15 bases, and 17 bases lay in between. The CDR3 consists of 12 residues. CDR1 and CDR2 (germline): SGHVS, FQNEAQ. The CDR3 reads CASSQAGGLGHF. The CDR3 bases are TGTGCCAGCAGCCAGGCCGGGGGGCTGGGGCATTTT.

J is TRBJ1-4 and V is TRBV7-2; weak D call: TRBD1 (5 bases). The CDR3 spans 16 residues. Germline CDR1 reads SGHTA; CDR2 reads FQGNSA. Trimming left V 4 bases short and J 7 bases short, with 19 bases between. The CDR3 loop reads CASSSSGGLLGEKLFF. The DNA for the CDR3 is TGTGCCAGCAGCTCCTCGGGGGGATTGTTGGGTGAAAAACTGTTTTTT.

This chain joins TRBV10-2 and TRBJ2-7; 8 nucleotides line up with TRBD1. The CDR3 consists of 15 residues. Germline V gene data show CDR1 as WSHSY and CDR2 as SAAADI. V lost 0 bases and J lost 5; bases outside the gene matches: 6. CDR3: CASSESYRGVHEQYF. For the CDR3, the DNA is TGCGCCAGCAGTGAGTCGTACAGGGGGGTCCACGAGCAGTACTTC.